This T cell receptor (beta chain) was obtained from a study of T cells in Graves' hyperthyroidism and ophthalmopathy. Whole-study results and caveats: Most thyroid-expanded clonotypes above 0.001 were also found in blood.

This CDR3 has 15 residues. V gave up 3 bases and J gave up 5 bases; unmatched junction bases: 7. Germline CDR1 reads SGHAT; CDR2 reads FQNNGV. This clonotype was detected once. Antigen: not known. Researchers amplified the TCR beta CDR3 regions from RNA transcripts. The TCR CDR3 first-round RT-PCR relied on the HTBI primer set. TCRdb itself ran the multiplex PCR reads through MiXCR, one entry per CDR3 protein. The sample has some 350,000 distinct CDR3 sequences; 25% are singletons. The chain combines TRBV11-2 with TRBJ2-7, with 10 bases matching TRBD2. The source is a man aged 45-65 years with Graves' hyperthyroidism. Sequenced: blood. The CDR3 here is CASSLGLAGDNEQYF. For the CDR3, the DNA is TGTGCCAGCAGCTTGGGGCTAGCGGGAGATAACGAGCAGTACTTC.